This T cell receptor beta chain was captured in a study of T-cell memory formation after mild COVID-19 (dated by TCRdb to the early 2020s). Regarding the study in general: Most TCR sequence clusters were specific to one of the two donors. Longitudinal TCRalpha and TCRbeta repertoire sequencing tracked T-cell clones expanding and contracting after mild COVID-19 in a couple of donors. Two young, previously healthy adult volunteers, one female and one male, were included in the cohort.

Relative to germline, V is 3 bases shorter and J is 4 bases shorter, with 9 bases between their ends. CDR1 and CDR2, per the germline V gene, are SGHTA and FQGNSA. The CDR3, cysteine through phenylalanine, is 13 amino acids long. Only the CDR3 DNA is retained, 39 bases long and in frame from the first base. Here is what the overall study found, with its caveats: From day 15 to 85, contracting clones showed balanced CD4/CD8 phenotypes, whereas a second wave of clones that expanded from day 15 to 37 leaned towards CD4+. Contracting CD4+ clones were found mainly in CM and EM memory subsets, while CD8+ clones were enriched in EMRA. Some responding clones were detected in pre-infection memory, which suggested that pre-existing cross-reactive memory T cells had joined the SARS-CoV-2 response. SARS-CoV-2 specificity was not confirmed for the second-wave clones peaking on day 37. The study covered only two mild cases, and larger cohorts including severe cases with pre-infection samples were considered necessary.

Ficoll-Paque density gradient centrifugation was the method used to isolate PBMCs. This clonotype was detected many times. Its antigen is not yet known. Per-base qualities were not stored, and no clone one base away is much larger. The run used an Illumina NovaSeq 6000. TCRalpha and TCRbeta cDNA libraries were built by 5'RACE with constant-segment primers, adding sample barcodes and unique molecular identifiers. RNA was extracted from every sample with Trizol reagent. Amplification of the libraries took two PCR steps, and the second step added a second sample barcode plus Illumina TruSeq adapters. The libraries were sequenced on an Illumina NovaSeq using 2 x 150 bp paired-end reads. Under the source paper's analysis protocol: Reads were demultiplexed and collapsed into UMI-guided consensus sequences with migec v1.2.7. With mixcr v2.1.11, UMI consensuses were aligned to TRA and TRB V and J templates and assembled into clonotypes. Clonotypes were classified as expanded or contracted when called significant by both edgeR and NoisET, with noise models trained on biological replicates. edgeR calls used a false discovery rate-adjusted p below 0.01 and a log2 fold-change threshold of 1. As an exploratory analysis of dynamics, max-normalized trajectories of the 1000 most abundant clonotypes were examined with PCA combined with hierarchical clustering. The CD4 or CD8 phenotype of responding clones was assigned using the separately sequenced CD4+ and CD8+ repertoires. Clones were called with MiXCR by TCRdb after fastp trimmed the public reads at Q25, and only in-frame beta chains were retained. A single entry per CDR3 protein holds the most common genes and DNA from its merged rows. These V and J calls derive from TCRdb rather than the authors' analysis. This sample is represented by 100,000 to 150,000 distinct CDR3 sequences; roughly 6% of them were singletons. 2.2% of the sample is held by the ten biggest clonotypes.

Input material: PBMCs or a T cell subset sorted from them (not recorded which). Rearrangement joined TRBV7-2 to TRBJ2-5; the D gene is not confidently resolved. The sequence derives from an adult woman who had mild COVID-19 (a few samples of this study predate the infection). The sample titles of this study are shuffled in the database, so cell type and time point are left out; the donor was told from shared clones. The CDR3 here reads CASSFSVLETQYF. In nucleotide form, the sequence is TGTGCCAGCAGCTTTTCAGTCCTAGAGACCCAGTACTTC.